Shown below are 24 T cell receptor beta chains from a single sample sequenced in a study of PD-L1 blockade in urothelial cancer. TCRdb's table, derived via immunoSEQ multiplex PCR, lists solely in-frame clones and lacks some. The sample carries roughly 87,000 clones, roughly 90% recorded once. Time point: pretreatment peripheral blood. The source was PBMCs, collected around atezolizumab (anti-PD-L1) treatment. The receptor source for this set is a woman of 80 years or more with urothelial cancer.

The rearrangement joins TRBV30 to TRBJ1-1; TRBD1 matches 7 bases. CDR3 length: 14 amino acids. Germline V lookup: CDR1 GTSNPN, CDR2 SVGIG (reference sequence). J gave up 7 bases and V 4 bases, and 12 bases lay outside the gene matches. CDR3 nucleotides: TGTGCCTGGACCGACAGGGCGTTTTTTCATGAAGCTTTCTTT. It is translated as CAWTDRAFFHEAFF.

The chain has TRBV19 and TRBJ2-7, with D possibly TRBD1 on 6 matching bases. V was trimmed by 4 bases and J by 6 bases, leaving 10 bases between them. Germline V lookup: CDR1 LNHDA, CDR2 SQIVND (reference sequence). CDR3 size: 12 residues. CDR3 nucleotides: TGTGCCAGTAGTAAGGACAGAGGCGAGCAGTACTTC. Translation gives CASSKDRGEQYF.

This chain uses TRBV7-6 with TRBJ2-7, with 9 bases fitting TRBD2. The CDR3 is 17 residues long. Germline values: CDR1 SGHVS, CDR2 FNYEAQ. Unmatched junction bases numbered 15, after V lost 4 bases and J lost 5 bases. CDR3 in amino acids: CASSSQGGPSGIHEQYF. CDR3 DNA: TGTGCCAGCAGCTCTCAGGGCGGCCCTAGCGGGATACACGAGCAGTACTTC.

V and J are TRBV28 and TRBJ2-3; TRBD1 is a possible D gene (7 bases). CDR3 length: 19 residues. CDR1 is MDHEN, CDR2 SYDVKM, per germline. V lost 5 bases and J lost 4, with 28 bases in between. Here the CDR3 DNA reads TGTGCCAGCAGTGTTCAACCTTCTTTGGGACAGACGGGGGCAGATACGCAGTATTTT. It codes for CASSVQPSLGQTGADTQYF.

The genes are TRBV5-4 and TRBJ1-1; the match to TRBD1 covers 7 bases. J lost 0 bases, V lost 3 bases, and 2 bases had no gene match. The CDR3 runs to 14 residues. Germline CDR1 is SGHNT and CDR2 is YYREEE (reference sequence). In nucleotides, the CDR3 is TGTGCCAGCAGCTCGGGACAGATGAACACTGAAGCTTTCTTT. Protein sequence: CASSSGQMNTEAFF.

V and J are TRBV5-4 and TRBJ2-5, with D uncertain. Looked up from germline, CDR1 is SGHNT and CDR2 is YYREEE (reference sequence). This CDR3 comprises 14 residues. Trimming left V 0 bases short and J 2 bases short, with 8 bases between. The CDR3 is CASSLDGPQETQYF. CDR3 coding DNA: TGTGCCAGCAGCTTGGATGGGCCACAAGAGACCCAGTACTTC.

In this sample, this clone turned up once. The J gene is TRBJ2-7, the V gene TRBV6-5; 7 bases match TRBD2. CDR3 length equals 15 residues. V lost 0 bases to trimming and J lost 5 bases; unmatched junction nucleotides: 7. CDR1 and CDR2 (germline): MNHEY, SVGAGI. The CDR3 spells CASSYSGEGQHEQYF. The DNA for the CDR3 is TGTGCCAGCAGTTACTCGGGGGAGGGCCAACACGAGCAGTACTTC.

The chain uses TRBV30 and TRBJ2-7, with 8 bases that match TRBD1. V dropped 0 bases and J dropped 3; count of bases not matched to a gene: 7. Germline V gene data show CDR1 as GTSNPN and CDR2 as SVGIG (reference sequence). The CDR3 has 15 residues. This CDR3 reads CAWSVQGRGHYEQYF. The DNA for the CDR3 is TGTGCCTGGAGTGTACAAGGCAGGGGGCACTACGAGCAGTACTTC. Based on the CDR3 plus reference TRBV30 and TRBJ2-7, the full variable domain is SQTIHQWPATLVQPVGSPLSLECTVEGTSNPNLYWYRQAAGRGLQLLFYSVGIGQISSEVPQNLSASRPQDRQFILSSKKLLLSDSGFYLCAWSVQGRGHYEQYFGPGTRLTVT.

The V and J genes are TRBV9 and TRBJ2-7, with 7 positions matching TRBD1. The CDR3 covers 14 residues. CDR1 and CDR2 from the germline V gene are SGDLS and YYNGEE. V was pared by 2 bases and J by 2 bases, with 4 bases of the junction left unmatched. The CDR3 loop reads CASSVGTAAYEQYF. CDR3 sequence (DNA): TGTGCCAGCAGCGTGGGGACAGCGGCCTACGAGCAGTACTTC.

This clone appeared once. This rearrangement joins TRBV30 to TRBJ1-2; TRBD1 matches 8 bases. The J segment lost 8 bases and the V segment lost 3 bases, leaving 8 bases of the junction unmatched. CDR3 length: 13 amino acids. CDR1 is GTSNPN and CDR2 is SVGIG in the germline V gene (reference sequence). CDR3 nucleotide sequence: TGTGCCTGGAGCGAACAGGGGGTAGGAGGCTACACCTTC. This codes for CAWSEQGVGGYTF.

The chain recombines TRBV29-1 with TRBJ2-3, with 10 positions matching TRBD2. Germline V gene data show CDR1 as SQVTM and CDR2 as ANQGSEA. CDR3 length: 14 amino acids. The V and J ends lost 6 bases and 10 bases, in that order; junction bases with no gene match: 13. The CDR3 spells CSVTSGASGSSQYF. The CDR3, as DNA: TGCAGCGTCACCAGTGGGGCTAGCGGGAGTTCGCAGTATTTT.

This chain connects TRBV9 to TRBJ2-7, with 7 nucleotides matching TRBD1. The CDR3 contains 15 residues. The V segment lost 4 bases and the J segment 5 bases; nucleotides outside the gene matches: 12. The germline V gene has CDR1 SGDLS and CDR2 YYNGEE. CDR3 region: CASSLSGQRYDEQYF. DNA for the CDR3: TGTGCCAGCAGCCTTTCGGGACAGAGGTATGACGAGCAGTACTTC.

V is TRBV27 and J is TRBJ2-3; the match to TRBD2 covers 10 bases. The CDR3 covers 14 residues. Germline assignment: CDR1 MNHEY and CDR2 SMNVEV (reference sequence). V trimming: 3 bases; J trimming: 4 bases; junction bases outside the gene matches: 1. CDR3 sequence: CASSFLAGADTQYF. The DNA of the CDR3 is TGTGCCAGCAGTTTCCTAGCGGGAGCAGATACGCAGTATTTT.

The chain combines TRBV15 with TRBJ2-7; D is ambiguous. This CDR3 comprises 14 residues. The germline V gene has CDR1 LNHNV and CDR2 YYDKDF (reference sequence). V was shortened by 1 base and J by 0 bases, with 7 bases between the two germline ends. CDR3 DNA sequence: TGTGCCACCAGCAGAGGAGTGGTCTCCTACGAGCAGTACTTC. Translating gives CATSRGVVSYEQYF.

This clone was picked up a small number of times. This chain joins TRBV30 and TRBJ1-5; D is unclear. Between the trimmed V and J ends, which lost 0 bases and 0 bases, there was a span of 6 bases. This CDR3 contains 14 residues. Germline V lookup: CDR1 GTSNPN, CDR2 SVGIG (reference sequence). CDR3 amino acids: CAWSVGSSNQPQHF. The CDR3 DNA is TGTGCCTGGAGTGTGGGCAGTAGCAATCAGCCCCAGCATTTT.

The chain uses TRBV5-1 and TRBJ2-5, with D possibly matching TRBD2 (7 bases). Germline CDR1 and CDR2: SGHRS and YFSETQ. The CDR3 has 15 residues. V gave up 1 base and J gave up 5 bases, with 15 bases separating them. The CDR3: CASSLRTRGVETQYF. The CDR3 DNA sequence: TGCGCCAGCAGCTTGCGGACTAGGGGGGTGGAGACCCAGTACTTC. The full variable domain, in which reference TRBV5-1 and TRBJ2-5 provide the parts outside the CDR3, is KAGVTQTPRYLIKTRGQQVTLSCSPISGHRSVSWYQQTPGQGLQFLFEYFSETQRNKGNFPGRFSGRQFSNSRSEMNVSTLELGDSALYLCASSLRTRGVETQYFGPGTRLLVL.

The chain carries TRBV7-3 and TRBJ2-3, with 9 bases lining up with TRBD2. The germline V gene has CDR1 SGHTA and CDR2 FQGTGA. The CDR3 consists of 15 residues. J lost 5 bases, V lost 4 bases, and 7 bases had no gene match. The CDR3 spells CASSSGLAKQDTQYF. The DNA for the CDR3 is TGTGCCAGCAGCTCGGGACTAGCTAAACAAGATACGCAGTATTTT.

The gene calls are TRBV27 and TRBJ1-2; 9 bases are a match to TRBD1. The CDR3 extends over 16 amino acids. Trimming took 5 bases from V and 3 from J; bases not matched to a gene: 10. CDR1 MNHEY and CDR2 SMNVEV come from the germline V gene (reference sequence). CDR3 nucleotide sequence: TGTGCCAGCAGTAGCGCGGGACAGGGTTTTTACTATGGCTACACCTTC. The encoded protein is CASSSAGQGFYYGYTF.

This rearrangement joins TRBV5-6 to TRBJ2-6; 7 positions agree with TRBD1. Germline trimming cut 3 bases from V and 4 bases from J; bases unmatched to any gene: 13. CDR1 and CDR2 (germline): SGHDT, YYEEEE. The CDR3 has 18 residues. CDR3 residues: CASSWPKGGAAGANVLTF. The DNA of the CDR3 is TGTGCCAGCAGCTGGCCTAAAGGGGGCGCGGCCGGGGCCAACGTCCTGACTTTC.

The rearrangement uses TRBV4-1 and TRBJ1-2; no definite D call. The germline gives CDR1 MGHRA, CDR2 YSYEKL. Trimming left V 1 base short and J 7 bases short, with 13 bases between. This CDR3 region has 14 residues. The CDR3 sequence is CASSQAAREVGYTF. CDR3 DNA sequence: TGCGCCAGCAGCCAAGCGGCCCGCGAGGTTGGCTACACCTTC.

The V call is TRBV15, the J call TRBJ2-7, with TRBD1 matching 9 bases. CDR1 is LNHNV and CDR2 is YYDKDF in the germline V gene (reference sequence). This CDR3 contains 16 residues. V was clipped by 2 bases and J by 2 bases; unmatched bases: 7. CDR3 protein: CATSRPFGTGTYEQYF. CDR3 nucleotides: TGTGCCACCAGCAGACCTTTCGGGACAGGGACCTACGAGCAGTACTTC.

V is TRBV25-1 and J is TRBJ1-2; D is uncertain. V was cut by 8 bases and J by 2 bases, with 12 bases left in between. This CDR3 comprises 13 residues. Germline CDR1 MGHDK, CDR2 SYGVNS. DNA of the CDR3: TGTGCCAGCGGGCGGACGGGAAACTATGGCTACACCTTC. Amino acid sequence: CASGRTGNYGYTF.

This clone occurred once. The chain recombines TRBV29-1 with TRBJ1-1; no clear D. Germline CDR1 reads SQVTM; CDR2 reads ANQGSEA. Trimming removed 4 bases at V and 1 base at J, with 13 bases between. The CDR3 is made up of 14 amino acids. This CDR3 is CSVVGAEENTEAFF. The CDR3, as DNA: TGCAGCGTTGTTGGAGCAGAGGAGAACACTGAAGCTTTCTTT.

The chain is built from TRBV7-9 and TRBJ2-5; 7 bases map to TRBD2. CDR3 length equals 18 residues. V gave up 3 bases and J gave up 1 base; unmatched junction bases: 14. The germline V gene encodes CDR1 SEHNR and CDR2 FQNEAQ (reference sequence). The CDR3 loop reads CASSFGFWGRAIQETQYF. As DNA, the CDR3 is TGTGCCAGCAGCTTCGGGTTCTGGGGGAGGGCCATCCAAGAGACCCAGTACTTC.